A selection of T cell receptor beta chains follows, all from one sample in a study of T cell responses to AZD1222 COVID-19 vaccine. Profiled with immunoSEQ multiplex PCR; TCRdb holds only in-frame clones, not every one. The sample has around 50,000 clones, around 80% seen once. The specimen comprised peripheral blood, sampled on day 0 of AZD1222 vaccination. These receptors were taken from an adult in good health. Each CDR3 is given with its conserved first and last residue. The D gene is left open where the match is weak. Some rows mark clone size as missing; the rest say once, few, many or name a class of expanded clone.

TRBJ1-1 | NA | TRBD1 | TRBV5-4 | CASSPLGQGGNTEAFF | TGTGCCAGCAGCCCCCTCGGGCAGGGGGGGAACACTGAAGCTTTCTTT
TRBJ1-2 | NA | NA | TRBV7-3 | CASSLTGYGYTF | TGTGCCAGCAGCTTAACCGGCTATGGCTACACCTTC
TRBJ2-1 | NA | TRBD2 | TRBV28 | CASSPGLAGVGQFF | TGTGCCAGCAGTCCCGGACTAGCGGGAGTGGGTCAGTTCTTC
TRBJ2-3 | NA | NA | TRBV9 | CASSDSPGDTQYF | TGTGCCAGCAGCGACTCCCCCGGGGATACGCAGTATTTT
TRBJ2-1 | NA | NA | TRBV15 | CATSRNTRTSGINEQFF | TGTGCCACCAGCAGAAACACTCGGACAAGTGGGATCAATGAGCAGTTCTTC
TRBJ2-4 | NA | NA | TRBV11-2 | CASSQPGADGNIQYF | TGTGCCAGCAGCCAACCTGGTGCAGATGGAAACATTCAGTACTTC
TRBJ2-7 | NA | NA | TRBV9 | CASSVGRTYEQYF | TGTGCCAGCAGCGTAGGACGGACATACGAGCAGTACTTC
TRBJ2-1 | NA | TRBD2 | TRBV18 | CASSPPGLAGGSYNEQFF | TGTGCCAGCTCACCACCGGGACTAGCGGGGGGTTCCTACAATGAGCAGTTCTTC
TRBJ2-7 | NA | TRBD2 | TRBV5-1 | CASSFTSGGAREQYF | TGCGCCAGCAGCTTCACTAGCGGGGGGGCCCGGGAGCAGTACTTC
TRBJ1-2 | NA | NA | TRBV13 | CASSLSRGRGYGYTF | TGTGCCAGCAGCCTCTCCCGGGGCAGGGGCTATGGCTACACCTTC
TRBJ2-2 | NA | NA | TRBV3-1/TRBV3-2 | CASSPNIREVYTGELFF | TGTGCCAGCAGCCCGAACATCCGGGAAGTGTACACCGGGGAGCTGTTTTTT
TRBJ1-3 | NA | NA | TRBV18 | CASSPGTLSGNTIYF | TGTGCCAGCTCACCAGGGACTCTCTCTGGAAACACCATATATTTT
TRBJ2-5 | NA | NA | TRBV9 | CASSPRGGLEETQYF | TGTGCCAGCAGCCCGAGAGGTGGGCTGGAAGAGACCCAGTACTTC
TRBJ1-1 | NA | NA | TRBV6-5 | CASSPRGGNTEAFF | TGTGCCAGCAGCCCCAGGGGCGGAAACACTGAAGCTTTCTTT
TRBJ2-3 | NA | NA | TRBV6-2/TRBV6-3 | CASSYSTAAGNTDTQYF | TGTGCCAGCAGTTACTCGACGGCTGCGGGGAACACAGATACGCAGTATTTT
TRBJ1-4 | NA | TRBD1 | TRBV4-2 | CASSPTGRGEKLFF | TGTGCCAGCAGCCCGACAGGGAGAGGTGAAAAACTGTTTTTT
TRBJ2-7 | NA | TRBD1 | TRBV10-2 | CASRGTGSTIEQYF | TGCGCCAGCAGGGGGACAGGGTCAACGATTGAGCAGTACTTC
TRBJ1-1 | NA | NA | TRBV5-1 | CASSLEPTLGNTEAFF | TGCGCCAGCAGCTTAGAGCCTACCCTGGGGAACACTGAAGCTTTCTTT
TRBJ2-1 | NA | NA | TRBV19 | CASSIHRYNEQFF | TGTGCCAGTAGTATTCACAGGTACAATGAGCAGTTCTTC
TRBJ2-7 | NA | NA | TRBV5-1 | CASSWAPITPYEQYF | TGCGCCAGCAGTTGGGCACCCATTACCCCCTACGAGCAGTACTTC
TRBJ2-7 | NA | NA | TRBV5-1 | CASSATVHEQYF | TGCGCCAGCAGCGCCACTGTCCACGAGCAGTACTTC
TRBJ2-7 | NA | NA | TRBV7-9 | CASSTGPPTYEQYF | TGTGCCAGCAGCACGGGACCGCCGACCTACGAGCAGTACTTC
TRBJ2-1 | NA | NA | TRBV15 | CATSLGGSSYNEQFF | TGTGCCACCAGCCTTGGGGGGAGCTCCTACAATGAGCAGTTCTTC
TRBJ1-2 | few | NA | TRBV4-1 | CASSQDRGRRGYTF | TGCGCCAGCAGCCAAGATCGTGGACGTCGGGGCTACACCTTC
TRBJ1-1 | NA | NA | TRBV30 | CAWIPIQPTKNTEAFF | TGTGCCTGGATCCCAATACAGCCTACAAAGAACACTGAAGCTTTCTTT
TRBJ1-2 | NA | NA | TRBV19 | CASSVQGVGGYTF | TGTGCCAGTAGTGTACAGGGAGTGGGGGGCTACACCTTC
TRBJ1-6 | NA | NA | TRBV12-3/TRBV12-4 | CASSFREGSPLHF | TGTGCCAGCAGTTTCCGGGAGGGCTCACCCCTCCACTTT
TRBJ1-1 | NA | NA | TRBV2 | CASSEKGFYTEAFF | TGTGCCAGCAGTGAGAAAGGTTTCTACACTGAAGCTTTCTTT
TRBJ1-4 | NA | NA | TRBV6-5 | CASVLGPTNEKLFF | TGTGCCAGCGTCCTTGGGCCAACTAATGAAAAACTGTTTTTT
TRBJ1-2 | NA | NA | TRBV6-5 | CATESNYGYTF | TGTGCCACCGAGTCTAACTATGGCTACACCTTC
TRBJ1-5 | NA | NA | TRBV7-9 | CASSFGGHSNQPQHF | TGTGCCAGCAGTTTTGGGGGGCATAGCAATCAGCCCCAGCATTTT
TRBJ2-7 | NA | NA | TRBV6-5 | CASSYGTVSAEQYF | TGTGCCAGCAGTTACGGGACCGTTTCTGCCGAGCAGTACTTC
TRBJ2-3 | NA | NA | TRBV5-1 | CASSVGNTDTQYF | TGCGCCAGCAGCGTCGGAAACACAGATACGCAGTATTTT
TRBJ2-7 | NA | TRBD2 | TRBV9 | CASSVVAGGPSEQYF | TGTGCCAGCAGCGTAGTAGCGGGAGGGCCCTCGGAGCAGTACTTC
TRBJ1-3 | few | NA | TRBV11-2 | CASSLGIGVYGNTIYF | TGTGCCAGCAGCTTAGGGATAGGGGTCTATGGAAACACCATATATTTT
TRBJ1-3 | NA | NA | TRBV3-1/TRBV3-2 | CASSQDGRNTIYF | TGTGCCAGCAGCCAGGATGGCCGAAACACCATATATTTT
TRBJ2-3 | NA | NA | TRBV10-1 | CASSESIGRTDTQYF | TGCGCCAGCAGTGAGTCGATCGGCCGCACAGATACGCAGTATTTT
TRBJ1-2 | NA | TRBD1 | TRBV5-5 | CASSPGTGFYGYTF | TGTGCCAGCAGCCCCGGGACAGGGTTCTATGGCTACACCTTC
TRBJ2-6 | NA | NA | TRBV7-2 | CASSLAGFGANVLTF | TGTGCCAGCAGCTTAGCAGGGTTCGGGGCCAACGTCCTGACTTTC
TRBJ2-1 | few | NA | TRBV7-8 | CASSLGRYNEGEQFF | TGTGCCAGCAGCTTAGGCAGATACAATGAAGGTGAGCAGTTCTTC
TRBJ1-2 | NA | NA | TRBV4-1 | CASSQDRYYGYTF | TGCGCCAGCAGCCAAGACCGTTACTATGGCTACACCTTC
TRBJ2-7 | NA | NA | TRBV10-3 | CAISEVGTGTVQYF | TGTGCCATCAGTGAGGTAGGAACAGGAACTGTGCAGTACTTC
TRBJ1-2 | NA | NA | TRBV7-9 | CASRFTGQGHYGYTF | TGTGCCAGCAGGTTCACGGGTCAGGGGCACTATGGCTACACCTTC
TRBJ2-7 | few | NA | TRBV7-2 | CASSLYYEQYF | TGTGCCAGCAGCCTTTACTACGAGCAGTACTTC
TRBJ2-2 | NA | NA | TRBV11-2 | CASSLRKFGELFF | TGTGCCAGCAGCTTAAGGAAATTCGGGGAGCTGTTTTTT
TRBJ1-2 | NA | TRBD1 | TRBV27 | CASSTHRGVGYTF | TGTGCCAGCAGTACCCACAGGGGGGTTGGCTACACCTTC
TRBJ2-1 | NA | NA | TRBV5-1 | CASSLAIGSGANEQFF | TGCGCCAGCAGCTTGGCCATCGGTTCTGGGGCCAATGAGCAGTTCTTC
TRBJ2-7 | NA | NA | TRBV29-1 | CSVHVTARGEQYF | TGCAGCGTTCATGTGACCGCCCGGGGGGAGCAGTACTTC
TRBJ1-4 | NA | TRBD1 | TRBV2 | CASSRDREKLFF | TGTGCCAGCAGTCGGGACAGAGAAAAACTGTTTTTT
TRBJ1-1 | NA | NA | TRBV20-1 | CSASLGRAFF | TGCAGTGCTAGTCTCGGGAGAGCTTTCTTT
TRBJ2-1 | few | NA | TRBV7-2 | CASSWDVSSYNEQFF | TGTGCCAGCAGCTGGGACGTAAGCTCCTACAATGAGCAGTTCTTC
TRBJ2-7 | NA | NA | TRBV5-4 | CASSPPWAGEDEQYF | TGTGCCAGCAGCCCACCATGGGCAGGGGAGGACGAGCAGTACTTC
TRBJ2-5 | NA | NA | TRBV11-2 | CASSFSQETQYF | TGTGCCAGCAGCTTTTCTCAAGAGACCCAGTACTTC
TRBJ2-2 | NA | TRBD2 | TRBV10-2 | CASRGTGGTGELFF | TGCGCCAGCAGGGGGACGGGGGGCACCGGGGAGCTGTTTTTT
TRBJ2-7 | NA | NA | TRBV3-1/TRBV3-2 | CASSQVRTKGEQYF | TGTGCCAGCAGCCAAGTTCGGACTAAAGGCGAGCAGTACTTC
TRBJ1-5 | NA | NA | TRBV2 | CASGRENNQPQHF | TGTGCCAGCGGGAGGGAAAACAATCAGCCCCAGCATTTT
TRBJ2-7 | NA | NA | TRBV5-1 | CASSIEGFEQYF | TGCGCCAGCAGCATCGAGGGGTTCGAGCAGTACTTC
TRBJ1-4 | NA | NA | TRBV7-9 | CASSLAYEKLFF | TGTGCCAGCAGCTTAGCATATGAAAAACTGTTTTTT
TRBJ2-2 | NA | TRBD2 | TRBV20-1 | CSASGGRGLAGGSVRELFF | TGCAGTGCTAGTGGGGGCAGAGGACTAGCGGGAGGTAGTGTGAGGGAGCTGTTTTTT